The next 27 T cell receptor beta chains were all read from a single sample in a study of spatial heterogeneity in lung cancer. Time point indicated: sample taken at primary tumor resection. Whole RNA was taken from tumor, nontumor lung or frozen PBMC; it was then sequenced unsorted. TCRdb re-called the 5' RACE reads with MiXCR, one entry per CDR3 protein. The sample carries roughly 75,000 distinct CDR3 sequences, roughly 15% recorded once. The material sequenced was PBMCs, taken at surgery. Receptor source: a male donor with early-stage non-small cell lung cancer.

This clonotype was seen at least ten times. The V gene is TRBV12-5, the J gene TRBJ1-1; the D gene is possibly TRBD1 (5 bases). Trimming left V 0 bases short and J 4 bases short, with 15 bases between. Germline CDR1 LGHNT, CDR2 FRNRAP. CDR3 size: 16 residues. As DNA, the CDR3 is TGTGCTAGTGGTTTGGTACGAGGGGCAGGGTCCACTGAAGCTTTCTTT. Translated, it gives CASGLVRGAGSTEAFF.

This clonotype was recorded many times. The chain has TRBV4-3 and TRBJ2-4; possible D gene TRBD1, 7 bases. Per the germline V gene, CDR1 is LGHNA and CDR2 is YSLEER. Trimming took 0 bases from V and 5 from J, leaving 17 bases between them. CDR3 length: 17 amino acids. CDR3 in amino acids: CASSQDNQSRGENIQYF. In DNA form, the CDR3 reads TGCGCCAGCAGCCAAGATAATCAAAGCAGGGGGGAAAACATTCAGTACTTC.

This chain uses TRBV30 with TRBJ1-2; D remains ambiguous. V was shortened by 4 bases and J by 7 bases, with 16 bases between the two germline ends. Germline CDR1 is GTSNPN and CDR2 is SVGIG (reference sequence). The CDR3 runs to 13 residues. CDR3 sequence reads: CAWTTLGSGGYTF. In DNA form, the CDR3 reads TGTGCCTGGACTACGCTGGGCAGTGGTGGCTACACCTTC.

There are a few counts of this clonotype. The chain has TRBV23-1 and TRBJ2-3; 9 bases are shared with TRBD2. TRBV23-1 is an open reading frame, and its role is uncertain. Germline trimming cut 8 bases from V and 2 bases from J; bases unmatched to any gene: 14. This CDR3 comprises 17 residues. The CDR3 region has the DNA TGCGCCAGCCTTGGCCAAAGCGGGAGGCCCCTCACAGATACGCAGTATTTT. It is translated as CASLGQSGRPLTDTQYF.

Many counts were recorded for this clonotype. This sequence joins TRBV24-1 and TRBJ2-4, with D perhaps matching TRBD1 or TRBD2 (5 bases each). Trimming shortened V by 0 bases and J by 12 bases, and 11 bases separated the two germline ends. Per germline, CDR1 KGHDR and CDR2 SFDVKD. The CDR3 spans 13 residues. The CDR3 is CATSDLSGTTQYF. The DNA of the CDR3 is TGTGCCACCAGTGATTTGTCCGGGACGACTCAGTACTTC.

This rearrangement joins TRBV19 to TRBJ2-2; 11 nucleotides agree with TRBD2. The germline V gene encodes CDR1 LNHDA and CDR2 SQIVND (reference sequence). The CDR3 covers 15 residues. V gave up 8 bases and J gave up 2 bases; unmatched junction bases: 4. CDR3 sequence reads: CASGSGRANTGELFF. CDR3 sequence (DNA): TGTGCCAGTGGTAGCGGGAGGGCCAACACCGGGGAGCTGTTTTTT. The full variable domain, its missing parts supplied by reference TRBV19 and TRBJ2-2, is DGGITQSPKYLFRKEGQNVTLSCEQNLNHDAMYWYRQDPGQGLRLIYYSQIVNDFQKGDIAEGYSVSREKKESFPLTVTSAQKNPTAFYLCASGSGRANTGELFFGEGSRLTVL.

This chain connects TRBV7-8 to TRBJ1-5, with D unclear. V gave up 2 bases and J gave up 5 bases, with 16 bases separating them. The CDR3 runs to 16 residues. Germline V gives CDR1 SGHVS, CDR2 FQNEAQ. The CDR3 DNA sequence: TGTGCCAGCAGCTTAATACCCGCCGCCGGGGATCAGCCCCAGCATTTT. This translates into CASSLIPAAGDQPQHF.

This clonotype was counted a few times. This chain joins TRBV20-1 and TRBJ2-1, with 13 positions matching TRBD2. Per germline, CDR1 DFQATT and CDR2 SNEGSKA (reference sequence). The CDR3 runs 17 residues. V trimming: 4 bases; J trimming: 0 bases; junction bases outside the gene matches: 6. Here the CDR3 reads CSANPGLAGSSYNEQFF. CDR3 sequence (DNA): TGCAGTGCTAACCCGGGACTAGCGGGGAGCTCCTACAATGAGCAGTTCTTC.

The chain couples TRBV7-2 to TRBJ2-3; D may correspond to TRBD1 or TRBD2 (5 bases each). The CDR3 is made up of 16 amino acids. Germline CDR1 SGHTA, CDR2 FQGNSA. V lost 2 bases and J lost 0, with 12 bases in between. The CDR3 reads CASSLRGGASTDTQYF. The CDR3 nucleotides read TGTGCCAGCAGCTTACGGGGTGGGGCCAGCACAGATACGCAGTATTTT.

This clonotype has a handful of counts. This chain uses TRBV7-8 with TRBJ2-3, with D unclear. The V end was cut by 2 bases, the J end by 4 bases, with 7 bases between. CDR3 size: 13 residues. Germline values: CDR1 SGHVS, CDR2 FQNEAQ. CDR3 nucleotide sequence: TGTGCCAGCAGCTTACTGGGCGCAGATACGCAGTATTTT. Protein: CASSLLGADTQYF.

This clonotype was counted a few times. The V gene is TRBV10-3, the J gene TRBJ2-7, with D perhaps TRBD1 (6 bases). Trimming left V 10 bases short and J 4 bases short, with 11 bases between. The V gene's germline CDR1 is ENHRY and CDR2 SYGVKD. CDR3 length: 11 residues. The CDR3 DNA is TGTGCCACCGCGGACAGTTACGAGCAGTACTTC. This gives the protein CATADSYEQYF.

This clonotype appeared a few times. This chain connects TRBV4-2 to TRBJ2-7; the D gene is possibly TRBD1 (6 bases). The CDR3 spans 13 residues. Looked up from germline, CDR1 is LGHNA and CDR2 is YNFKEQ. V lost 4 bases to trimming and J lost 1 base, with 8 bases between them. The CDR3 bases are TGTGCCAGCAGCCCCGACAGGTCCTACGAGCAGTACTTC. Its protein is CASSPDRSYEQYF.

This clonotype was picked up a small number of times. The gene calls are TRBV10-3 and TRBJ1-1; D perhaps matches TRBD1 (6 bases). Germline lookup yields CDR1 ENHRY and CDR2 SYGVKD. Trimming cost V 2 bases and J 5 bases, with 12 bases left between them. The CDR3 totals 14 residues. The CDR3 here is CAISESQGRTEAFF. The DNA of the CDR3 is TGTGCCATCAGTGAGAGTCAGGGGCGGACTGAAGCTTTCTTT.

Only a few counts were recorded for this clonotype. The rearrangement joins TRBV20-1 to TRBJ2-5, with TRBD2 identical over 15 bases. Trimming cost V 5 bases and J 5 bases; bases outside gene matches: 9. Per germline, CDR1 DFQATT and CDR2 SNEGSKA (reference sequence). The CDR3 length is 16 residues. The CDR3 nucleotides read TGCAGTGCTGGGGGACTAGCGGGAGGTGTCGGGGAGACCCAGTACTTC. Translation: CSAGGLAGGVGETQYF.

This clonotype was detected ten times or more. The chain recombines TRBV28 with TRBJ2-7, with 8 positions matching TRBD1. There are 16 residues in the CDR3. The V gene's germline CDR1 is MDHEN and CDR2 SYDVKM. Germline trimming cut 3 bases from V and 6 bases from J; bases unmatched to any gene: 13. The DNA of the CDR3 is TGTGCCAGCAGTTTCCTACAGGGGGATGGGTTTGGCGAGCAGTACTTC. The encoded protein is CASSFLQGDGFGEQYF.

The rearrangement links TRBV4-2 to TRBJ2-7; D call uncertain. Germline V lookup: CDR1 LGHNA, CDR2 YNFKEQ. The CDR3 has 13 amino acids. V gave up 9 bases and J gave up 4 bases, with 16 bases separating them. The CDR3 DNA reads as TGTGCCAGTCGTGAAGGGCCGGGTTACGAGCAGTACTTC. It yields the protein CASREGPGYEQYF.

The V gene is TRBV5-5, the J gene TRBJ1-1; maybe TRBD1 (5 bases). With 2 bases removed from V and 1 base from J, the gap between germline ends came to 15 bases. Germline-derived CDR1 and CDR2 are SGHKS and YYEKEE (reference sequence). The CDR3 totals 16 residues. Here the CDR3 reads CASSFVAGIGNTEAFF. The CDR3 coding sequence is TGTGCCAGCAGCTTCGTAGCAGGGATCGGGAACACTGAAGCTTTCTTT.

The chain couples TRBV20-1 to TRBJ1-5, with a possible D match to TRBD1 (5 bases). The CDR3 is made up of 15 amino acids. Germline V gives CDR1 DFQATT, CDR2 SNEGSKA (reference sequence). Trimming took 3 bases from V and 7 from J, leaving 19 bases between them. The CDR3 here is CSARGDRLGRQPQHF. The CDR3 DNA sequence: TGCAGTGCTAGGGGGGACCGCCTGGGCCGGCAGCCCCAGCATTTT.

The CDR3 sequence: CASSFRQVQGPQHF. For the CDR3, the DNA is TGTGCCAGCAGTTTCCGACAGGTTCAAGGGCCCCAGCATTTT. The chain links TRBV12-3 or TRBV12-4 to TRBJ1-5; D is perhaps TRBD1 (6 bases). The ends were cut back, 3 bases at V and 9 bases at J, with 15 bases in the middle. The CDR3 runs 14 residues.

This clonotype was counted at least ten times. This sequence joins TRBV29-1 and TRBJ2-7; D call uncertain. Germline CDR1 SQVTM, CDR2 ANQGSEA. V shed 7 bases and J shed 1 base, with 17 bases lying between them. This CDR3 has 14 residues. The CDR3 region is CSATAQFSSYEQYF. CDR3 nucleotides: TGCAGCGCTACAGCTCAATTTAGTTCCTACGAGCAGTACTTC.

Ten or more counts support this clonotype. This chain uses TRBV27 with TRBJ2-1, with D unclear. The CDR3 is made up of 16 amino acids. Germline V gene data show CDR1 as MNHEY and CDR2 as SMNVEV (reference sequence). Trimming stripped 0 bases from V and 0 bases from J, with 9 bases between. CDR3 in DNA: TGTGCCAGCAGTTTATCGATAGGCCACTCCTACAATGAGCAGTTCTTC. It codes for CASSLSIGHSYNEQFF.

This clonotype was counted ten times or more. The chain combines TRBV3-1 with TRBJ2-1; 8 nucleotides agree with TRBD1. This CDR3 is 15 amino acids long. Germline CDR1 LGHDT, CDR2 YNNKEL (reference sequence). V shed 9 bases, J shed 0 bases, and the junction held 7 bases outside the gene matches. CDR3 in amino acids: CASNPGGPSYNEQFF. CDR3 sequence (DNA): TGTGCCAGTAACCCAGGGGGCCCCTCCTACAATGAGCAGTTCTTC.

V gene TRBV5-1 combines with J gene TRBJ2-7; TRBD2 matches at 10 bases. V lost 4 bases and J lost 2; bases outside the gene matches: 6. Germline CDR1 and CDR2: SGHRS and YFSETQ. The CDR3 has 15 amino acids. The CDR3 sequence: CASSLGLAETYEQYF. For the CDR3, the DNA is TGCGCCAGCAGCCTCGGACTAGCGGAGACCTACGAGCAGTACTTC.

This CDR3 is CASSSVLASYNEQFF. CDR3 in DNA: TGTGCCAGCAGTTCAGTCCTAGCGAGTTACAATGAGCAGTTCTTC. This chain uses TRBV7-9 with TRBJ2-1; a weak D match, TRBD2 (6 bases). V was trimmed by 6 bases and J by 4 bases, leaving 16 bases between them. Germline CDR1 is SEHNR and CDR2 is FQNEAQ (reference sequence). This CDR3 is 15 amino acids long.

This clonotype was observed many times. The J gene is TRBJ1-6, the V gene TRBV3-1; D might be TRBD1 (6 bases). The CDR3 consists of 15 residues. In germline, CDR1 is LGHDT, CDR2 YNNKEL (reference sequence). V was cut by 4 bases and J by 6 bases, with 13 bases left in between. The CDR3 here is CASSRVGGANSPLHF. DNA of the CDR3: TGTGCCAGCAGCCGCGTAGGGGGGGCTAATTCACCCCTCCACTTT. The complete variable domain, with remaining parts taken from reference TRBV3-1 and TRBJ1-6, reads DTAVSQTPKYLVTQMGNDKSIKCEQNLGHDTMYWYKQDSKKFLKIMFSYNNKELIINETVPNRFSPKSPDKAHLNLHINSLELGDSAVYFCASSRVGGANSPLHFGNGTRLTVT.

This clonotype has ten or more counts. The V and J genes are TRBV11-2 and TRBJ2-3; D is unresolved. The germline gives CDR1 SGHAT, CDR2 FQNNGV. CDR3 length: 11 amino acids. With 5 bases removed from V and 2 bases from J, the gap between germline ends came to 2 bases. The CDR3 loop reads CASSITDTQYF. For the CDR3, the DNA is TGTGCCAGCAGCATCACAGATACGCAGTATTTT. The full variable domain, with the rest looked up from reference TRBV11-2 and TRBJ2-3, is EAGVAQSPRYKIIEKRQSVAFWCNPISGHATLYWYQQILGQGPKLLIQFQNNGVVDDSQLPKDRFSAERLKGVDSTLKIQPAKLEDSAVYLCASSITDTQYFGPGTRLTVL.

This clonotype appeared many times. V usage is TRBV28 and J usage is TRBJ2-7; TRBD1 matches 8 bases. This CDR3 is built from 14 residues. V dropped 6 bases and J dropped 1; count of bases not matched to a gene: 5. Germline V gene lookup returns CDR1 MDHEN and CDR2 SYDVKM. CDR3 DNA sequence: TGTGCCAGCAGCCCGGGACAGGCGTCCTACGAGCAGTACTTC. Translating it yields CASSPGQASYEQYF.